The rows below give T cell receptor beta chains drawn from one sample of a study of OX40 agonist ivuxolimab in advanced cancers. Libraries were prepared by immunoSEQ multiplex PCR; TCRdb keeps only in-frame clonotypes and omits some of them. The sample yields 85,000 to 100,000 clones, around 87% seen once. This specimen was CD4+ or CD8+ T cells sorted from blood, taken in a trial of the OX40 agonist ivuxolimab. All receptors derive from an adult with an advanced solid tumor such as melanoma, head and neck, liver or kidney cancer. CDR3s include the opening cysteine and the closing phenylalanine or tryptophan. The D gene is left open where the match is weak. Clone sizes are given selectively: once, few, many, or a class where the clone is expanded.

>.|.|TRBV9|TRBJ1-1|14
TGTGCCAGCAGCGTAGCCCCCGGACAAGCTGAAGCTTTCTTT
CASSVAPGQAEAFF
>.|.|TRBV6-1|TRBJ1-4|14
TGTGCCAGCAGTGATGGGTTCGTCGGTGAAAAACTGTTTTTT
CASSDGFVGEKLFF
>.|.|TRBV19|TRBJ1-1|16
TGTGCCAGTAGTGTAGCAGGCGCTCCGTTGTACACTGAAGCTTTCTTT
CASSVAGAPLYTEAFF
>TRBD2|.|TRBV7-3|TRBJ2-5|15
TGTGCCAGCAGCCAAGGGACTAGCCCACAAGAGACCCAGTACTTC
CASSQGTSPQETQYF
>.|.|TRBV9|TRBJ2-2|15
TGTGCCAGCCACGGCGGGACGGGGAACACCGGGGAGCTGTTTTTT
CASHGGTGNTGELFF
>TRBD1|few|TRBV19|TRBJ1-2|14
TGTGCCAGTAGTCGACAGGGCTCTAACTATGGCTACACCTTC
CASSRQGSNYGYTF
>.|.|TRBV11-2|TRBJ2-1|14
TGTGCCAGCAGCTTAGTTGGCAGCCGCAATGAGCAGTTCTTC
CASSLVGSRNEQFF
>TRBD2|.|TRBV5-1|TRBJ2-5|16
TGCGCCAGCAGCTTGGCACCAGCGGGAGCCATGGAGACCCAGTACTTC
CASSLAPAGAMETQYF
>TRBD1|.|TRBV6-6|TRBJ1-2|13
TGTGCCAGCAGTTACTCGACAGGGGGTGGCTACACCTTC
CASSYSTGGGYTF
>.|once|TRBV2|TRBJ2-3|14
TGTGCCAGCAGTAGACAGTCAGGGACGAGGACGCAGTATTTT
CASSRQSGTRTQYF
>.|.|TRBV29-1|TRBJ1-2|14
TGCAGCGCCGAGGTAGTCTCCCGAGGCTATGGCTACACCTTC
CSAEVVSRGYGYTF
>.|.|TRBV30|TRBJ2-7|13
TGTGCCTGGAGTCCCTTCCCCTTGAGGGAGCAGTACTTC
CAWSPFPLREQYF
>TRBD2|few|TRBV19|TRBJ2-1|17
TGTGCCAGTAGTACGGGACTAGCGGTTAGCTCCTACAATGAGCAGTTCTTC
CASSTGLAVSSYNEQFF
>TRBD1|.|TRBV6-5|TRBJ1-5|13
TGTGCCAGCAGCGGACAGGGGCATCAGCCCCAGCATTTT
CASSGQGHQPQHF
>TRBD2|.|TRBV5-1|TRBJ2-5|14
TGCGCCAGCAGCTTGGAGGGGAGGGTGGAGACCCAGTACTTC
CASSLEGRVETQYF
>.|.|TRBV4-3|TRBJ1-6|17
TGCGCCAGCAGCCAAGATACAGGTAGCTCCTATAATTCACCCCTCCACTTT
CASSQDTGSSYNSPLHF
>.|.|TRBV2|TRBJ2-2|14
TGTGCCAGCAGCCTGAAGACTAGCACCGGGGAGCTGTTTTTT
CASSLKTSTGELFF
>TRBD2|.|TRBV9|TRBJ2-3|16
TGTGCCAGCAGCGGGACTAGCGGGAGGTTCACAGATACGCAGTATTTT
CASSGTSGRFTDTQYF
>TRBD2|.|TRBV27|TRBJ2-1|16
TGTGCCAGCATCCACCTAGCGGGAGGGCCGGGAAATGAGCAGTTCTTC
CASIHLAGGPGNEQFF
>.|.|TRBV5-1|TRBJ2-7|15
TGCGCCAGCAGCTTGAAGGGCTCAATCTCCTACGAGCAGTACTTC
CASSLKGSISYEQYF
>TRBD2|.|TRBV14|TRBJ2-7|17
TGTGCCAGCAGCCAAGATCTACTCACTAGCGGACCCTACGAGCAGTACTTC
CASSQDLLTSGPYEQYF
>TRBD1|.|TRBV5-4|TRBJ1-3|17
TGTGCCAGCAGTCGGGCCCCGACAGGGGGCTCTGGAAACACCATATATTTT
CASSRAPTGGSGNTIYF
>.|few|TRBV9|TRBJ2-4|15
TGTGCCAGCAGCGTAGGGTCGGGAGCCAAAAACATTCAGTACTTC
CASSVGSGAKNIQYF
>.|.|TRBV6-1|TRBJ2-3|15
TGTGCCAGCAGTGAGTCGAGCGCCAGCACAGATACGCAGTATTTT
CASSESSASTDTQYF
>.|.|TRBV18|TRBJ1-5|13
TGTGCCAGCTCAGGGGCGGACAATCAGCCCCAGCATTTT
CASSGADNQPQHF
>.|few|TRBV7-9|TRBJ1-4|14
TGTGCCAGCAGCTTAGGAGGGGCAGGGGAAAAACTGTTTTTT
CASSLGGAGEKLFF
>.|few|TRBV27|TRBJ2-1|18
TGTGCCAGCAGTTTAGCTAGGTCCACTACTCCAGGTTACAATGAGCAGTTCTTC
CASSLARSTTPGYNEQFF